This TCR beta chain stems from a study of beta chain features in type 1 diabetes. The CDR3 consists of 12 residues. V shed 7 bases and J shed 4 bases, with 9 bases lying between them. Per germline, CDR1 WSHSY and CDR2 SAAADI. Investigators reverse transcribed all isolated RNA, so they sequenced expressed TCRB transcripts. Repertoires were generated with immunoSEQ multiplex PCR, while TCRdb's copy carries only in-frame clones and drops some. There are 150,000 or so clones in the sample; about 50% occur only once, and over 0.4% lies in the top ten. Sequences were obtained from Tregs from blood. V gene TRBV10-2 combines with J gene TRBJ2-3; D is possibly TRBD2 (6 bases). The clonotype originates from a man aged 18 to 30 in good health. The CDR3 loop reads CASTRRADTQYF. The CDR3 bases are TGCGCCAGCACCAGGAGGGCAGATACGCAGTATTTT.